The 20 T cell receptor beta chains listed next were all sequenced from one sample in a study of T-cell reconstitution after alpha-beta-depleted transplantation in children. Unique molecular identifiers tagged the TCRbeta library. TCRdb recomputed calls from the PCR reads with MiXCR, one row per CDR3 protein. Of some 500,000 distinct CDR3 sequences detected, about a sixth appear once; the ten largest clones hold more than 2.5%. Sequences were derived from PBMCs from the stem cell graft donor, sampled from the stem cell graft. Receptors were obtained from a human donor who donated a stem cell graft to a child with acute lymphoblastic leukemia.

This clonotype occurred many times. One junction end does not reproduce the germline sequence, and a read error may be involved. J is TRBJ2-7 and V is TRBV4-1; D gene ambiguous. The V gene's germline CDR1 is MGHRA and CDR2 YSYEKL. This CDR3 region has 13 residues. The CDR3 region is CASSQDLSYEQYF. The DNA for the CDR3 is TGTGCCAGCAGCCAAGATCTCTCCTACGAGCAGTACTTC.

In this sample, this clonotype turned up a few times. The J gene is TRBJ2-7, the V gene TRBV5-1, with 8 bases lining up with TRBD1. Germline V gene sequence: CDR1 SGHRS, CDR2 YFSETQ. J gave up 2 bases and V 0 bases, and 4 bases lay outside the gene matches. The CDR3 totals 15 residues. CDR3 nucleotide sequence: TGCGCCAGCAGCTTGGAGCCAGGGGGCGCCTACGAGCAGTACTTC. It codes for CASSLEPGGAYEQYF.

The chain recombines TRBV4-1 with TRBJ2-3, with 14 positions matching TRBD2. Germline CDR1 reads MGHRA; CDR2 reads YSYEKL. V shed 2 bases, J shed 2 bases, and the junction held 3 bases outside the gene matches. The CDR3 is made up of 17 amino acids. CDR3 DNA: TGCGCCAGCAGCCAACGACTAGCGGGAGGGTACACAGATACGCAGTATTTT. It translates to CASSQRLAGGYTDTQYF.

This clonotype was observed a handful of times. The V gene is TRBV6-1, the J gene TRBJ2-1; TRBD2 aligns across 13 bases. Germline trimming cut 2 bases from V and 4 bases from J; bases unmatched to any gene: 14. Germline CDR1 is MNHNS and CDR2 is SASEGT. The CDR3 has 20 amino acids. CDR3 in amino acids: CASSERTGLWTSGRYNEQFF. In DNA form, the CDR3 reads TGTGCCAGCAGTGAACGAACAGGGTTATGGACTAGCGGGAGATACAATGAGCAGTTCTTC.

This clonotype was recorded a few times. V gene TRBV27 combines with J gene TRBJ2-3; 8 nucleotides line up with TRBD2. Germline V gene data show CDR1 as MNHEY and CDR2 as SMNVEV (reference sequence). The junction had 9 bases not matched to a gene; V was cut back by 7 bases and J by 3 bases. The CDR3 has 15 amino acids. The CDR3 reads CASTRAGDGTDTQYF. Here the CDR3 DNA reads TGTGCCAGCACCCGAGCGGGAGACGGAACAGATACGCAGTATTTT.

This clonotype was picked up one time. The chain couples TRBV6-1 to TRBJ1-6; 8 bases fit TRBD1. The CDR3 contains 15 residues. The germline V gene has CDR1 MNHNS and CDR2 SASEGT. V dropped 5 bases and J dropped 4; count of bases not matched to a gene: 4. CDR3 sequence reads: CASSPDRGYNSPLHF. The DNA for the CDR3 is TGTGCCAGCAGTCCAGACAGGGGTTATAATTCACCCCTCCACTTT.

The chain joins TRBV6-5 to TRBJ1-1; 7 bases agree with TRBD1. The CDR3 is 15 residues long. V was pared by 0 bases and J by 0 bases, with 1 base of the junction left unmatched. Germline V lookup: CDR1 MNHEY, CDR2 SVGAGI. The CDR3 loop reads CASSYSRGLNTEAFF. In nucleotides, the CDR3 is TGTGCCAGCAGTTACTCGAGGGGGCTGAACACTGAAGCTTTCTTT.

The rearrangement links TRBV5-1 to TRBJ1-2; perhaps TRBD1 as D (5 bases). Deletions cut 0 bases from V and 6 bases from J, with 6 bases between. The germline gives CDR1 SGHRS, CDR2 YFSETQ. This CDR3 spans 12 amino acids. The CDR3 loop is CASSLEGHGYTF. CDR3 DNA sequence: TGCGCCAGCAGCTTGGAGGGGCATGGCTACACCTTC.

The chain carries TRBV4-1 and TRBJ1-2, with 9 bases lining up with TRBD1. The J segment lost 8 bases and the V segment lost 8 bases, leaving 9 bases of the junction unmatched. This CDR3 contains 13 residues. Per the germline V gene, CDR1 is MGHRA and CDR2 is YSYEKL. The CDR3: CASGVGQGDGYTF. For the CDR3, the DNA is TGCGCCAGCGGAGTGGGACAGGGAGACGGCTACACCTTC.

V usage is TRBV10-3 and J usage is TRBJ2-3; 12 nucleotides agree with TRBD2. The J segment lost 4 bases and the V segment lost 4 bases, leaving 3 bases of the junction unmatched. This CDR3 spans 15 amino acids. The germline gives CDR1 ENHRY, CDR2 SYGVKD. Written as DNA, the CDR3 is TGTGCCATCAGTGGTCCTAGCGGGAGGGCAGATACGCAGTATTTT. Protein: CAISGPSGRADTQYF.

This clonotype appeared once. The rearrangement links TRBV4-2 to TRBJ2-3; 7 bases match TRBD2. This CDR3 spans 17 amino acids. Trimming cost V 0 bases and J 4 bases; bases outside gene matches: 10. CDR1 is LGHNA, CDR2 YNFKEQ, per germline. The CDR3 protein is CASSQDPPAGDSDTQYF. CDR3 nucleotides: TGTGCCAGCAGCCAAGATCCACCCGCGGGGGACTCAGATACGCAGTATTTT.

In this sample, this clonotype turned up once. This chain connects TRBV7-9 to TRBJ2-1; possibly TRBD1 for D (8 bases). Germline V gives CDR1 SEHNR, CDR2 FQNEAQ (reference sequence). The CDR3 is 16 residues long. The germline V and J ends were trimmed by 8 bases and 6 bases, with 23 bases remaining between them. CDR3 sequence reads: CASARGQVAGANEQFF. Here the CDR3 DNA reads TGTGCCAGCGCGAGGGGACAGGTAGCGGGTGCCAATGAGCAGTTCTTC.

The J gene is TRBJ1-1, the V gene TRBV20-1; 7 bases fit TRBD1. The V gene's germline CDR1 is DFQATT and CDR2 SNEGSKA (reference sequence). The length of the CDR3 is 14 residues. Germline trimming cut 5 bases from V and 4 bases from J; bases unmatched to any gene: 10. The CDR3 reads CSALLTGWATEAFF. The CDR3 DNA sequence: TGCAGTGCTCTACTGACAGGGTGGGCCACTGAAGCTTTCTTT.

The sample holds a few counts of this clonotype. This sequence joins TRBV7-3 and TRBJ2-2; TRBD2 agrees at 16 bases. V was pared by 5 bases and J by 7 bases, with 7 bases of the junction left unmatched. Germline CDR1 reads SGHTA; CDR2 reads FQGTGA. The CDR3 runs to 17 residues. The CDR3 region has the DNA TGTGCCAGCAGCACGGGACTAGCGGGAGGGCCGCACGGGGAGCTGTTTTTT. It specifies CASSTGLAGGPHGELFF.

The chain joins TRBV7-2 to TRBJ1-1; maybe TRBD1 (5 bases). This CDR3 spans 11 amino acids. CDR1 is SGHTA and CDR2 is FQGNSA in the germline V gene. For the CDR3, the DNA is TGTGCTACTATTCGGGGCGCTGAAGCTTTCTTT. Encoded protein: CATIRGAEAFF.

This chain links TRBV5-6 with TRBJ2-2; no firm D call. The CDR3 has 13 amino acids. Trimming removed 4 bases from V and 4 bases from J, with 8 bases in between. Germline V gene data show CDR1 as SGHDT and CDR2 as YYEEEE. Written as DNA, the CDR3 is TGTGCCAGCAGCGTGACCCTCACCGGGGAGCTGTTTTTT. Amino acid sequence: CASSVTLTGELFF.

The table lists this clonotype with a few counts. The V gene is TRBV19, the J gene TRBJ1-1, with D unclear. Per the germline V gene, CDR1 is LNHDA and CDR2 is SQIVND (reference sequence). The CDR3 loop spans 12 amino acids. Trimming removed 9 bases at V and 1 base at J, with 9 bases between. The CDR3 bases are TGTGCCAGGGCCCGAAGGAACACTGAAGCTTTCTTT. Protein product: CARARRNTEAFF.

This clonotype has more than one count but fewer than ten. The chain uses TRBV30 and TRBJ2-3, with D possibly being TRBD2 (6 bases). The CDR3 is 18 amino acids. The V gene lost 0 bases and the J gene lost 4 bases, with 23 bases spanning the gap. Per the germline V gene, CDR1 is GTSNPN and CDR2 is SVGIG (reference sequence). DNA for the CDR3: TGTGCCTGGAGTGTCGGGAGATGGCCCTCCGTTGATGCAGATACGCAGTATTTT. Protein product: CAWSVGRWPSVDADTQYF.

This clonotype is a singleton in its sample. As DNA, the CDR3 is TGTGCCACTGAAGCGGGAGATTCGACAGATACGCAGTATTTT. Protein product: CATEAGDSTDTQYF. The rearrangement links TRBV27 to TRBJ2-3, with 8 bases aligning to TRBD2. V gave up 10 bases and J gave up 3 bases; unmatched junction bases: 9. This CDR3 has 14 residues. CDR1 is MNHEY, CDR2 SMNVEV, per germline (reference sequence).

This clonotype occurred a few times. The V and J genes are TRBV7-3 and TRBJ1-1; D gene unclear. Per the germline V gene, CDR1 is SGHTA and CDR2 is FQGTGA. The CDR3 length is 14 residues. Trimming stripped 0 bases from V and 5 bases from J, with 10 bases between. CDR3 in DNA: TGTGCCAGCAGCTTAACGTTTGGTTTGACTGAAGCTTTCTTT. It translates to CASSLTFGLTEAFF.